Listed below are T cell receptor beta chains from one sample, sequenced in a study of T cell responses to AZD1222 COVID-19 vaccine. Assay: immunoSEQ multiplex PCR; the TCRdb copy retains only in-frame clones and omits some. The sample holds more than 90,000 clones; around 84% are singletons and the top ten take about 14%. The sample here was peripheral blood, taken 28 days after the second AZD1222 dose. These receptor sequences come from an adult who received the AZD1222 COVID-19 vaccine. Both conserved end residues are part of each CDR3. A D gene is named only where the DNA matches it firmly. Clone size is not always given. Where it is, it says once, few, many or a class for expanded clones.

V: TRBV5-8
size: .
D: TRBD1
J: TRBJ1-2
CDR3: CASSGTGNGYTF
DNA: TGTGCCAGCAGTGGGACAGGGAATGGCTACACCTTC

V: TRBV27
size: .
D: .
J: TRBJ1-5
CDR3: CASSITPGKGQPQHF
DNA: TGTGCCAGCAGTATTACCCCAGGGAAGGGTCAGCCCCAGCATTTT

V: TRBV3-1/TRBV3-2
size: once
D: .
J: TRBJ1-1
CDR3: CASSQGGDEGGAFF
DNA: TGTGCCAGCAGCCAGGGAGGGGATGAAGGAGGAGCTTTCTTT

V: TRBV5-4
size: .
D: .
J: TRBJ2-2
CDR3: CASNTGSNTGELFF
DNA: TGTGCCAGCAATACGGGTTCGAACACCGGGGAGCTGTTTTTT

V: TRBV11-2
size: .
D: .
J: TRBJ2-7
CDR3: CASSSIGYVGTYEQYF
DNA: TGTGCCAGCAGCTCAATTGGCTATGTTGGTACCTACGAGCAGTACTTC

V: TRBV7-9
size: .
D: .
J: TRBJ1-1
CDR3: CASSFLQGAEAFF
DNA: TGTGCCAGCAGCTTCTTACAGGGAGCTGAAGCTTTCTTT

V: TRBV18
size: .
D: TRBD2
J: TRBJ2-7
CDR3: CASSPARTSGTYEQYF
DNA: TGTGCCAGCTCTCCTGCGCGGACTAGCGGAACCTACGAGCAGTACTTC

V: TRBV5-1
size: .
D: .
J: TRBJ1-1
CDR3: CASSLGGRPGGYDTEAFF
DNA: TGCGCCAGCAGCTTGGGCGGTAGGCCCGGCGGATATGACACTGAAGCTTTCTTT

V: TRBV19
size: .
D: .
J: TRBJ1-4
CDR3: CASSMNNGLNEKLFF
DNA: TGTGCCAGTAGTATGAATAACGGACTAAATGAAAAACTGTTTTTT

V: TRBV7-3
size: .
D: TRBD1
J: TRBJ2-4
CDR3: CASSLSGQGNIQYF
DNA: TGTGCCAGCAGCTTAAGTGGACAGGGTAACATTCAGTACTTC

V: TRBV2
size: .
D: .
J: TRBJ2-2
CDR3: CASRSEFDTGELFF
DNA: TGTGCCAGCAGGTCGGAGTTTGACACCGGGGAGCTGTTTTTT

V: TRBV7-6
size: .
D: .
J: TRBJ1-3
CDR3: CASSGRRGAEGNTIYF
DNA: TGTGCCAGCAGCGGACGTCGCGGGGCGGAAGGAAACACCATATATTTT

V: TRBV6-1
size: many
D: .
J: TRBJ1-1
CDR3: CASSESRVLGTEAFF
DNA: TGTGCCAGCAGTGAATCCAGGGTACTAGGCACTGAAGCTTTCTTT

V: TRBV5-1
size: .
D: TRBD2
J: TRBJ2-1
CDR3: CASSLGGTSGSGNEQFF
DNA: TGCGCCAGCAGCCTGGGGGGGACTAGCGGGAGTGGGAATGAGCAGTTCTTC

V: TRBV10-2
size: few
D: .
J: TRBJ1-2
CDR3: CASSEQDSYGYTF
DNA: TGCGCCAGCAGTGAGCAAGATTCCTATGGCTACACCTTC

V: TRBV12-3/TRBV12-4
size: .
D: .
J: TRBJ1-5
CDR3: CASRPQDQPQHF
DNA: TGTGCCAGCAGGCCACAGGATCAGCCCCAGCATTTT

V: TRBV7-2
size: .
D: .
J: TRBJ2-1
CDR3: CASSLRGASNEQFF
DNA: TGTGCCAGCAGCTTACGAGGAGCTTCCAATGAGCAGTTCTTC

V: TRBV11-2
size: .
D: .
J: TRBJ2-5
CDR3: CASSFGGEETQYF
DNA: TGTGCCAGCAGCTTCGGTGGCGAAGAGACCCAGTACTTC

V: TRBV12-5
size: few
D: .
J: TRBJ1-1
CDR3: CASGLATGTEAFF
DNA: TGTGCTAGTGGTTTGGCAACAGGGACCGAAGCTTTCTTT

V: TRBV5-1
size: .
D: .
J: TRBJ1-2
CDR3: CASSFTGQLINGYTF
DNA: TGCGCCAGCAGCTTCACTGGACAGTTGATAAATGGCTACACCTTC

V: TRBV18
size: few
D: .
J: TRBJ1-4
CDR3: CASSPPGGKLFF
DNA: TGTGCCAGCTCACCACCGGGGGGAAAACTGTTTTTT

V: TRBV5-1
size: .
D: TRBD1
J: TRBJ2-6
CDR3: CASSLATGVGANVLTF
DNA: TGCGCCAGCAGCTTGGCGACAGGGGTAGGGGCCAACGTCCTGACTTTC

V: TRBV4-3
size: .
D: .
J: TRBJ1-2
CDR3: CASSQNLVGGYGYTF
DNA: TGCGCCAGCAGCCAGAATTTGGTGGGGGGCTATGGCTACACCTTC

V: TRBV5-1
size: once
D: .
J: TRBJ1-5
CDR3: CASRAGDNQPQHF
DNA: TGCGCCAGTAGGGCAGGGGACAATCAGCCCCAGCATTTT

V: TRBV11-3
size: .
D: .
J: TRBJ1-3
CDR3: CASSLEAGAGNTIYF
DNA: TGTGCCAGCAGCTTAGAGGCGGGCGCTGGAAACACCATATATTTT

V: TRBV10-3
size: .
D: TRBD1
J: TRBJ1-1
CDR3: CAISWTGDPNTEAFF
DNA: TGTGCCATCAGTTGGACAGGGGACCCGAACACTGAAGCTTTCTTT

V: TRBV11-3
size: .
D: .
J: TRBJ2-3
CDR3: CASSLGTGPSTDTQYF
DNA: TGTGCCAGCAGCTTAGGAACAGGACCTAGCACAGATACGCAGTATTTT

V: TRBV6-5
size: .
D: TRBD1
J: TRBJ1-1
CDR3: CASSYDRGSEAFF
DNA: TGTGCCAGCAGTTACGACAGGGGTTCTGAAGCTTTCTTT

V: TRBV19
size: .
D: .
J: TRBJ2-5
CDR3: CASSINGPRGTQYF
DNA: TGTGCCAGTAGTATTAACGGACCTCGGGGGACCCAGTACTTC

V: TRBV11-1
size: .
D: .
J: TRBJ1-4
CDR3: CASSLTPEKLFF
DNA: TGTGCCAGCAGCTTAACTCCAGAAAAACTGTTTTTT

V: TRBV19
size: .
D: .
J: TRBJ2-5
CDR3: CASRITGTEETQYF
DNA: TGTGCCAGTAGGATAACCGGGACGGAAGAGACCCAGTACTTC

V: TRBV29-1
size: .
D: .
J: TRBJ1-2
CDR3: CSVDRGNYGYTF
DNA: TGCAGCGTTGATCGGGGAAACTATGGCTACACCTTC

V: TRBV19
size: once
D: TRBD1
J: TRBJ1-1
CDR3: CASHDPGQGNTEAFF
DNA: TGTGCCAGCCATGATCCGGGACAGGGGAACACTGAAGCTTTCTTT